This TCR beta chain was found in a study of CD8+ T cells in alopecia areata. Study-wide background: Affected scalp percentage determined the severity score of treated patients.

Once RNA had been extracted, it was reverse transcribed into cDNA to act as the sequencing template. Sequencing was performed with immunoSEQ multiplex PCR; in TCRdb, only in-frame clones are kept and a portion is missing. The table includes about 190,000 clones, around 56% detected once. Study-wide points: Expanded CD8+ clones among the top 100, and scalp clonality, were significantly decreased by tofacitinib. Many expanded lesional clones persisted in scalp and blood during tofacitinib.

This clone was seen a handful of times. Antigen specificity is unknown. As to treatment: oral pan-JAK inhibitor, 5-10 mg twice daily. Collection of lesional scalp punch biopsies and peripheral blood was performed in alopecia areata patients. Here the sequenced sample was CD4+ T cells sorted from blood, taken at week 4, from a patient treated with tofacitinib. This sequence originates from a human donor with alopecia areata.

CDR3 region: CSVEAGAIYF. CDR3 DNA: TGCAGCGTTGAAGCAGGGGCCATATATTTT. This chain connects TRBV29-1 to TRBJ1-3; D is perhaps TRBD1 (6 bases). The ends were cut back, 1 base at V and 11 bases at J, with 6 bases in the middle. From germline, CDR1 is SQVTM and CDR2 ANQGSEA. CDR3 size: 10 residues.